One sample yielded the 8 T cell receptor beta chains listed below, sequenced in a study of T cell responses to AZD1222 COVID-19 vaccine. Profiled with immunoSEQ multiplex PCR; TCRdb holds only in-frame clones, not every one. The table includes roughly 150,000 clones, 75% to 90% detected once. Sequenced here: peripheral blood, sampled after recovery from COVID-19. Source of these receptors: an adult who had recovered from COVID-19.

The chain recombines TRBV6-5 with TRBJ1-5, with 7 bases that match TRBD1. After removal of 4 bases from V and 6 bases from J, the junction contained 3 bases not matched to a gene. CDR3 length: 13 amino acids. CDR1 is MNHEY, CDR2 SVGAGI, per germline. CDR3 sequence: CASSLQGSQPQHF. The DNA for the CDR3 is TGTGCCAGCAGTTTACAGGGGAGTCAGCCCCAGCATTTT.

The chain combines TRBV20-1 with TRBJ2-7; 11 bases map to TRBD2. Germline trimming cut 3 bases from V and 7 bases from J; bases unmatched to any gene: 11. CDR1 and CDR2 from the germline V gene are DFQATT and SNEGSKA (reference sequence). The CDR3 is made up of 15 amino acids. This CDR3 is CSASASSGGAREQYF. DNA for the CDR3: TGCAGTGCTAGTGCCAGTAGCGGGGGGGCGAGGGAGCAGTACTTC.

The chain is built from TRBV19 and TRBJ2-7, with 9 bases identical to TRBD2. The CDR3 length is 17 residues. Germline lookup yields CDR1 LNHDA and CDR2 SQIVND (reference sequence). After removal of 5 bases from V and 0 bases from J, the junction contained 11 bases not matched to a gene. The CDR3 bases are TGTGCCAGTAGTCTTGCGCGGGAGGGGCCGAGCTCCTACGAGCAGTACTTC. Its translation is CASSLAREGPSSYEQYF. Variable domain in full (rest from reference TRBV19 and TRBJ2-7): DGGITQSPKYLFRKEGQNVTLSCEQNLNHDAMYWYRQDPGQGLRLIYYSQIVNDFQKGDIAEGYSVSREKKESFPLTVTSAQKNPTAFYLCASSLAREGPSSYEQYFGPGTRLTVT.

The rearrangement links TRBV7-2 to TRBJ2-4; TRBD1 aligns across 10 bases. The germline V gene has CDR1 SGHTA and CDR2 FQGNSA. V lost 5 bases and J lost 10; bases outside the gene matches: 8. The CDR3 is made up of 14 amino acids. The CDR3 region is CASSPGGTGAIQYF. The CDR3 nucleotides read TGTGCCAGCAGCCCCGGTGGGACAGGGGCGATTCAGTACTTC.

The chain is built from TRBV28 and TRBJ1-1; 7 bases map to TRBD1. Looked up from germline, CDR1 is MDHEN and CDR2 is SYDVKM. CDR3 length equals 14 residues. V lost 6 bases to trimming and J lost 3 bases; unmatched junction nucleotides: 7. The CDR3, as DNA: TGTGCCAGCAGCCTACTAACAGGGGACACTGAAGCTTTCTTT. Translated, it gives CASSLLTGDTEAFF.

J is TRBJ2-3 and V is TRBV7-8; D is undetermined. In germline, CDR1 is SGHVS, CDR2 FQNEAQ. The V end was cut by 5 bases, the J end by 2 bases, with 14 bases between. The CDR3 sequence is 15 residues long. The CDR3 loop is CASSRNSGPTDTQYF. The DNA of the CDR3 is TGTGCCAGCAGCCGAAACTCGGGCCCCACAGATACGCAGTATTTT.

J is TRBJ1-1 and V is TRBV19; 7 nucleotides align to TRBD1. The J segment lost 7 bases and the V segment lost 3 bases, leaving 14 bases of the junction unmatched. CDR1 LNHDA and CDR2 SQIVND come from the germline V gene (reference sequence). This CDR3 comprises 16 residues. CDR3 bases: TGTGCCAGTAGTATTGAGGGAAGAGGGGGCGGGGATGAAGCTTTCTTT. Protein product: CASSIEGRGGGDEAFF.

The chain combines TRBV7-8 with TRBJ2-1; 9 nucleotides line up with TRBD2. The CDR3 extends over 15 amino acids. Trimming took 5 bases from V and 5 from J; bases not matched to a gene: 7. Germline CDR1 SGHVS, CDR2 FQNEAQ. The CDR3 protein is CASSPTSGHHNEQFF. The CDR3 coding sequence is TGTGCCAGCAGCCCAACTAGCGGGCACCACAATGAGCAGTTCTTC.